Presented here are 26 T cell receptor beta chains from one specimen sequenced in a study of blood T cell repertoires in COVID-19. Produced via immunoSEQ multiplex PCR; TCRdb's table is partial and in-frame only. The sample carries around 300,000 clones, roughly 90% recorded once. Source material: peripheral blood. These TCRs come from a man aged 45-65 years with acute or convalescent COVID-19.

The chain joins TRBV3-1 (or the pseudogene TRBV3-2) to TRBJ2-2, with 12 positions matching TRBD2. V dropped 3 bases and J dropped 6; count of bases not matched to a gene: 5. There are 16 residues in the CDR3. Germline CDR1 is LGHDT and CDR2 is YNNKEL (reference sequence). The chain's CDR3 is CASSQGLAGISGELFF. In nucleotides, the CDR3 is TGTGCCAGCAGCCAGGGACTAGCGGGTATCTCCGGGGAGCTGTTTTTT.

The rearrangement links TRBV7-9 to TRBJ1-2; D is possibly TRBD1 (6 bases). V gave up 5 bases and J gave up 4 bases, with 14 bases separating them. The CDR3 loop spans 14 amino acids. In germline, CDR1 is SEHNR, CDR2 FQNEAQ (reference sequence). Here the CDR3 reads CASSPPDRTYGYTF. The CDR3 nucleotides are TGTGCCAGCAGCCCCCCGGACAGAACCTATGGCTACACCTTC.

This chain links TRBV5-1 with TRBJ2-3; maybe TRBD2 (6 bases). Trimming left V 3 bases short and J 0 bases short, with 14 bases between. This CDR3 contains 16 residues. The germline V gene encodes CDR1 SGHRS and CDR2 YFSETQ. CDR3 sequence: CASSSTERASTDTQYF. The CDR3 coding sequence is TGCGCCAGCAGCTCCACCGAGCGGGCAAGCACAGATACGCAGTATTTT.

This sequence joins TRBV15 and TRBJ1-5; D remains ambiguous. The V gene lost 4 bases and the J gene lost 11 bases, with 12 bases spanning the gap. The CDR3 is 12 amino acids. Germline values: CDR1 LNHNV, CDR2 YYDKDF (reference sequence). The CDR3 reads CATSNPRRSQHF. CDR3 DNA: TGTGCCACCAGCAACCCACGGCGGTCCCAGCATTTT.

This rearrangement joins TRBV25-1 to TRBJ2-7; TRBD2 is a possible D gene (7 bases). In germline, CDR1 is MGHDK, CDR2 SYGVNS. The CDR3 length is 12 residues. V dropped 10 bases and J dropped 4 bases, with 14 bases sitting between them. CDR3 sequence (DNA): TGTGCCACAAGGGGGGGGAGGTACGAGCAGTACTTC. This encodes CATRGGRYEQYF.

The chain employs TRBV6-2 or TRBV6-3 and TRBJ1-6; 9 bases fit TRBD1. V trimming: 6 bases; J trimming: 8 bases; junction bases outside the gene matches: 8. CDR3 length: 15 amino acids. CDR1 is MNHEY, CDR2 SVGEGT, per germline. The CDR3 reads CASSLLGQGDSPLHF. The CDR3 nucleotides are TGTGCCAGCAGCCTCCTGGGACAGGGCGATTCACCCCTCCACTTT.

V usage is TRBV9 and J usage is TRBJ2-1; TRBD2 agrees at 12 bases. The V segment lost 3 bases and the J segment 2 bases; nucleotides outside the gene matches: 0. The CDR3 runs 15 residues. CDR1 SGDLS and CDR2 YYNGEE come from the germline V gene. CDR3 nucleotide sequence: TGTGCCAGCAGCGGACTAGCGGGGGCCTACAATGAGCAGTTCTTC. As protein: CASSGLAGAYNEQFF.

The V call is TRBV5-4, the J call TRBJ2-3; a possible D gene is TRBD1 (6 bases). This CDR3 comprises 15 residues. V lost 4 bases and J lost 3, with 15 bases in between. Per the germline V gene, CDR1 is SGHNT and CDR2 is YYREEE (reference sequence). The CDR3 is CASSLQGFGTDTQYF. The CDR3 DNA reads TGTGCCAGCAGCCTACAGGGCTTCGGAACAGATACGCAGTATTTT.

The chain employs TRBV5-1 and TRBJ2-6; a weak D match, TRBD1 (6 bases). The V end lost 2 bases, the J end lost 4 bases, and 13 bases lay between the germline ends. Germline values: CDR1 SGHRS, CDR2 YFSETQ. This CDR3 spans 16 amino acids. CDR3 loop: CASSFYSGDGANVLTF. CDR3 sequence (DNA): TGCGCCAGCAGCTTTTATTCAGGGGACGGGGCCAACGTCCTGACTTTC.

The chain uses TRBV5-1 and TRBJ2-5; 10 bases map to TRBD2. Germline V gene lookup returns CDR1 SGHRS and CDR2 YFSETQ. V was clipped by 1 base and J by 4 bases; unmatched bases: 4. There are 15 residues in the CDR3. The CDR3 is CASSLNLAGVETQYF. The DNA for the CDR3 is TGCGCCAGCAGCTTGAATCTAGCGGGGGTAGAGACCCAGTACTTC.

V and J are TRBV10-3 and TRBJ1-1, with a tentative D call TRBD1 (5 bases). The V gene's germline CDR1 is ENHRY and CDR2 SYGVKD. V lost 2 bases to trimming and J lost 3 bases, with 10 bases between them. The CDR3 is made up of 14 amino acids. DNA for the CDR3: TGTGCCATCAGTGAGAGGGGATCGGACACTGAAGCTTTCTTT. It codes for CAISERGSDTEAFF.

A note on this clone: Within the sample, other DNA sequences also encode this same CDR3. The V gene is TRBV18, the J gene TRBJ1-4, with TRBD1 identical over 8 bases. The V gene end was trimmed by 3 bases and the J gene end by 6 bases; junction bases not matched to a gene: 3. Germline V lookup: CDR1 KGHSH, CDR2 LQKENI. This CDR3 has 14 amino acids. The CDR3 DNA sequence: TGTGCCAGCTCACCCCAGGGGGCGGATGAAAAACTGTTTTTT. It encodes CASSPQGADEKLFF.

The rearrangement links TRBV5-5 to TRBJ1-1; D uncertain. The CDR3 has 15 residues. CDR1 is SGHKS and CDR2 is YYEKEE in the germline V gene (reference sequence). V was pared by 0 bases and J by 4 bases, with 13 bases between. The CDR3 region has the DNA TGTGCCAGCAGCTTGGTCCGGCTCGGGAGCACTGAAGCTTTCTTT. It is translated as CASSLVRLGSTEAFF.

The rearrangement uses TRBV13 and TRBJ1-2, with TRBD1 identical over 8 bases. V gave up 5 bases and J gave up 3 bases; unmatched junction bases: 14. This CDR3 has 17 amino acids. Germline V gene data show CDR1 as PRHDT and CDR2 as FYEKMQ (reference sequence). DNA of the CDR3: TGTGCCAGCAGCGCACAGGGGGGATTATTCAATTACTATGGCTACACCTTC. Translated, it gives CASSAQGGLFNYYGYTF.

The chain couples TRBV19 to TRBJ1-4; the D gene is possibly TRBD1 (6 bases). From germline, CDR1 is LNHDA and CDR2 SQIVND (reference sequence). V gave up 1 base and J gave up 8 bases, with 11 bases separating them. The CDR3 contains 14 residues. The CDR3 DNA sequence: TGTGCCAGTAGTATAGGGGCAGGGGAGGAAAAACTGTTTTTT. As protein: CASSIGAGEEKLFF.

The V and J genes are TRBV19 and TRBJ2-2; D unresolved. The ends were cut back, 5 bases at V and 5 bases at J, with 6 bases in the middle. The CDR3 length is 12 residues. Germline V gene data show CDR1 as LNHDA and CDR2 as SQIVND (reference sequence). Here the CDR3 DNA reads TGTGCCAGTAGTCCCCGGACCGGGGAGCTGTTTTTT. It encodes CASSPRTGELFF.

The chain is built from TRBV27 and TRBJ2-5, with TRBD1 matching over 10 bases. Germline V gene data show CDR1 as MNHEY and CDR2 as SMNVEV (reference sequence). V shed 5 bases and J 4 bases; nucleotides not matched to a gene: 7. The CDR3 has 15 amino acids. CDR3 region: CASSTRDRGPETQYF. The CDR3, as DNA: TGTGCCAGCAGTACTCGGGACAGGGGACCAGAGACCCAGTACTTC.

The V gene is TRBV11-2, the J gene TRBJ2-1; D call uncertain. Germline values: CDR1 SGHAT, CDR2 FQNNGV. V lost 5 bases and J lost 6, with 11 bases in between. The CDR3 has 13 amino acids. This CDR3 reads CASSLTLVNEQFF. In DNA form, the CDR3 reads TGTGCCAGCAGCCTAACGCTGGTCAATGAGCAGTTCTTC.

This clone was seen only once. This chain uses TRBV11-2 with TRBJ1-4; 7 bases line up with TRBD1. The CDR3 has 17 amino acids. J lost 5 bases, V lost 2 bases, and 11 bases had no gene match. CDR1 and CDR2 (germline): SGHAT, FQNNGV. Written as DNA, the CDR3 is TGTGCCAGCAGCTTAAGGGTCCAGACAGGGTTAAATGAAAAACTGTTTTTT. Protein product: CASSLRVQTGLNEKLFF. The entire variable domain, with the rest obtained from reference TRBV11-2 and TRBJ1-4, is as follows: EAGVAQSPRYKIIEKRQSVAFWCNPISGHATLYWYQQILGQGPKLLIQFQNNGVVDDSQLPKDRFSAERLKGVDSTLKIQPAKLEDSAVYLCASSLRVQTGLNEKLFFGSGTQLSVL.

This rearrangement joins TRBV5-1 to TRBJ2-1; tentative D call: TRBD1 (5 bases). The germline gives CDR1 SGHRS, CDR2 YFSETQ. V was shortened by 3 bases and J by 0 bases, with 10 bases between the two germline ends. This CDR3 spans 15 amino acids. CDR3 DNA sequence: TGCGCCAGCAGCTCCAGGGCCAGCTCCTACAATGAGCAGTTCTTC. The encoded protein is CASSSRASSYNEQFF.

This clone was seen repeatedly, ten times or more. This sequence joins TRBV5-8 and TRBJ1-1; D call uncertain. V was pared by 7 bases and J by 1 base, with 20 bases between. Germline V gives CDR1 SGHTS, CDR2 YDEGEE. The CDR3 loop spans 16 amino acids. The CDR3 coding sequence is TGTGCCAGCGCTCGCCCAAGGTCCGGGTGGAACACTGAAGCTTTCTTT. Translation: CASARPRSGWNTEAFF.

The genes are TRBV3-1 (or the pseudogene TRBV3-2) and TRBJ1-5, with D hard to call. Per the germline V gene, CDR1 is LGHDT and CDR2 is YNNKEL (reference sequence). The length of the CDR3 is 14 residues. Deletions cut 2 bases from V and 7 bases from J, with 12 bases between. For the CDR3, the DNA is TGTGCCAGCAGCCAAACTCATCTGAGGCAGCCCCAGCATTTT. This translates into CASSQTHLRQPQHF.

V and J are TRBV4-2 and TRBJ2-1; tentative D call: TRBD2 (5 bases). Trimming stripped 5 bases from V and 0 bases from J, with 14 bases between. Per the germline V gene, CDR1 is LGHNA and CDR2 is YNFKEQ. The CDR3 has 16 residues. CDR3 sequence reads: CASSTRTESSYNEQFF. The CDR3 DNA reads TGTGCCAGCAGCACCCGGACTGAATCCTCCTACAATGAGCAGTTCTTC.

As regards this clone: The same CDR3 arises from other DNA sequences in this sample as well. The chain recombines TRBV11-2 with TRBJ1-2; the match to TRBD1 covers 7 bases. V lost 4 bases and J lost 8; bases outside the gene matches: 7. The CDR3 runs 13 residues. Germline values: CDR1 SGHAT, CDR2 FQNNGV. The CDR3 sequence: CASSSGGEGGYTF. CDR3 DNA: TGTGCCAGCAGCTCAGGGGGAGAGGGCGGCTACACCTTC.

This sequence joins TRBV25-1 and TRBJ1-2; D is possibly TRBD1 (5 bases). This CDR3 has 15 residues. With 6 bases removed from V and 4 bases from J, the gap between germline ends came to 18 bases. In germline, CDR1 is MGHDK, CDR2 SYGVNS. CDR3: CASSQEGLGVYGYTF. The CDR3 region has the DNA TGTGCCAGCAGCCAAGAGGGACTTGGGGTCTATGGCTACACCTTC.

The chain's CDR3 is CASTGRTGEGGYTF. CDR3 nucleotides: TGTGCCAGCACCGGCCGGACAGGTGAGGGTGGCTACACCTTC. The V call is TRBV3-1 (or the pseudogene TRBV3-2), the J call TRBJ1-2; TRBD1 matches 7 bases. The CDR3 loop spans 14 amino acids. V dropped 7 bases and J dropped 7; count of bases not matched to a gene: 12. The germline CDR1 and CDR2 sequences are LGHDT and YNNKEL (reference sequence).